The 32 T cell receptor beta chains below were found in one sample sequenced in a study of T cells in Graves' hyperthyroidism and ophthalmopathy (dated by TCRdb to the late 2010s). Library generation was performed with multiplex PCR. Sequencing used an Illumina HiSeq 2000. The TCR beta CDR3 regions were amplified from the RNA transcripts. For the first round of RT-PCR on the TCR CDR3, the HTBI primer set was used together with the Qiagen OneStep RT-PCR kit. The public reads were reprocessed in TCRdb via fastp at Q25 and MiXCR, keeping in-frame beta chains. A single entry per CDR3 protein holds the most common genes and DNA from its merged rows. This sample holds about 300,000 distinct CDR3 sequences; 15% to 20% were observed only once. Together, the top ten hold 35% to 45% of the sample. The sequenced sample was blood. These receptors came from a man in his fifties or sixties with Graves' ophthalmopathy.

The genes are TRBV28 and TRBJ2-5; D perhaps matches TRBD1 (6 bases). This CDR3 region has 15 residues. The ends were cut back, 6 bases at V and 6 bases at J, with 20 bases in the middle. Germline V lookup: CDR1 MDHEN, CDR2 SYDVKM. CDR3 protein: CASSQGTQGLKTQYF. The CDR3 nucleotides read TGTGCCAGCAGCCAAGGAACCCAGGGGCTCAAGACCCAGTACTTC.

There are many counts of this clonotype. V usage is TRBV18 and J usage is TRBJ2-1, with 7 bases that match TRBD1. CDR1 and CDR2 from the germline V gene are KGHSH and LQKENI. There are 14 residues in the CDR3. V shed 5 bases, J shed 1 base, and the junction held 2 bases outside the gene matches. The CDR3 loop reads CASSNRGSYNEQFF. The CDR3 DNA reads TGTGCCAGCTCAAACAGGGGATCCTACAATGAGCAGTTCTTC.

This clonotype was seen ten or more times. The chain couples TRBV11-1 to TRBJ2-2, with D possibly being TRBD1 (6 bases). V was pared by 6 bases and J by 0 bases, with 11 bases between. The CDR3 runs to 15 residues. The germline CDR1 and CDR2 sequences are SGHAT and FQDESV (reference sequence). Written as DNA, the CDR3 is TGTGCCAGCAGTTTCAGGACAGCGAACACCGGGGAGCTGTTTTTT. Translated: CASSFRTANTGELFF.

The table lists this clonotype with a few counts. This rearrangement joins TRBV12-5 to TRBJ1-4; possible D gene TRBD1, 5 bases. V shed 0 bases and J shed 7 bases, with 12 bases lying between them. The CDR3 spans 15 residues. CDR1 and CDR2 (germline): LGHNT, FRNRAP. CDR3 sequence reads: CASGLVPPGREKLFF. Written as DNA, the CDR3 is TGTGCTAGTGGTTTGGTACCCCCAGGGCGTGAAAAACTGTTTTTT.

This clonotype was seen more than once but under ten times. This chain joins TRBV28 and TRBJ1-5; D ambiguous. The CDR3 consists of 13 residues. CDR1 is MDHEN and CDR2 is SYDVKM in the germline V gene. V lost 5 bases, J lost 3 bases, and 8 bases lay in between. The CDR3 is CASSQTVNQPQHF. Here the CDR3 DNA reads TGTGCCAGCAGTCAGACCGTCAATCAGCCCCAGCATTTT.

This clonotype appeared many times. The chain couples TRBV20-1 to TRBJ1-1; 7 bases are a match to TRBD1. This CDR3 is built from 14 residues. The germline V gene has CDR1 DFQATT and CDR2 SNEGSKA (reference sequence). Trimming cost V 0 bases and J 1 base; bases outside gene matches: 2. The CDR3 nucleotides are TGCAGTGCTAGAGAGGGACAGTCGAACACTGAAGCTTTCTTT. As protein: CSAREGQSNTEAFF.

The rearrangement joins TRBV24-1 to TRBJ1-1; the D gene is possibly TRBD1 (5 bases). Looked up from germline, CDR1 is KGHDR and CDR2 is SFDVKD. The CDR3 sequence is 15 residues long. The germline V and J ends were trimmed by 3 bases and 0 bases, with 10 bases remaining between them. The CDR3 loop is CATSDPRGVNTEAFF. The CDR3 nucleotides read TGTGCCACCAGTGATCCGAGGGGCGTGAACACTGAAGCTTTCTTT.

The CDR3 DNA reads as TGTGCCAGCAGCCAACGACAGGGGACCAATAATTCACCCCTCCACTTT. This gives the protein CASSQRQGTNNSPLHF. The chain joins TRBV7-2 to TRBJ1-6, with 8 bases that match TRBD1. The CDR3 totals 16 residues. V gave up 5 bases and J gave up 5 bases; unmatched junction bases: 8. The germline V gene has CDR1 SGHTA and CDR2 FQGNSA. Combining the CDR3 with reference TRBV7-2 and TRBJ1-6 gives the whole variable domain GAGVSQSPSNKVTEKGKDVELRCDPISGHTALYWYRQSLGQGLEFLIYFQGNSAPDKSGLPSDRFSAERTGGSVSTLTIQRTQQEDSAVYLCASSQRQGTNNSPLHFGNGTRLTVT.

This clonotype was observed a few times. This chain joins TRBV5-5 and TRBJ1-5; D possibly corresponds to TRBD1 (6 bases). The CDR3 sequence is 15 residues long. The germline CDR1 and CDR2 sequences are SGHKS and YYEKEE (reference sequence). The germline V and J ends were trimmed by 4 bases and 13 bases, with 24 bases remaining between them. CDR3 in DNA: TGTGCCAGCAGCCTACCTATGGACAGTTCAGGTACGCAGCATTTT. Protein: CASSLPMDSSGTQHF.

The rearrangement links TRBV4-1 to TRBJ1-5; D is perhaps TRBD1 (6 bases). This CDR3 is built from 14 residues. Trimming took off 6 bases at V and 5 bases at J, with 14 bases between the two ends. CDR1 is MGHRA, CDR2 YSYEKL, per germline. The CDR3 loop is CASRREGDDQPQHF. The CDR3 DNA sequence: TGCGCCAGCAGACGAGAGGGGGATGATCAGCCCCAGCATTTT.

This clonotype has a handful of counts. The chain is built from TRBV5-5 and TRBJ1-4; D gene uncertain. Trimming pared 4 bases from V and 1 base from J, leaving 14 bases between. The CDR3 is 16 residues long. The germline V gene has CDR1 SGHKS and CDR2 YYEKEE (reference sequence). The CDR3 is CASSHGPLLTNEKLFF. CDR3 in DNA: TGTGCCAGCAGCCACGGTCCCCTCTTAACTAATGAAAAACTGTTTTTT.

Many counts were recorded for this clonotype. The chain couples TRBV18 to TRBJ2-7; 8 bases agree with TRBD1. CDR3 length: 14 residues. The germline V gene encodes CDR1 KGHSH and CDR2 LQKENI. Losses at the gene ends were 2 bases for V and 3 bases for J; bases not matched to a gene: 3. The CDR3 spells CASSPTTGGYEQYF. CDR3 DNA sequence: TGTGCCAGCTCACCAACCACAGGGGGCTACGAGCAGTACTTC.

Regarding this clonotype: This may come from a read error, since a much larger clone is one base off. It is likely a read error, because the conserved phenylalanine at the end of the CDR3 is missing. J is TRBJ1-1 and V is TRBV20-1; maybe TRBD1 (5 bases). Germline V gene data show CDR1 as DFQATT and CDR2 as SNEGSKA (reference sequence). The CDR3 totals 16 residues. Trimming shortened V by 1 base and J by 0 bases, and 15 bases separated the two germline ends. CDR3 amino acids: CSARVGGGSVNTEAFS. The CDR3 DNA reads TGCAGTGCTAGAGTGGGGGGGGGATCGGTGAACACTGAAGCTTTCTCT.

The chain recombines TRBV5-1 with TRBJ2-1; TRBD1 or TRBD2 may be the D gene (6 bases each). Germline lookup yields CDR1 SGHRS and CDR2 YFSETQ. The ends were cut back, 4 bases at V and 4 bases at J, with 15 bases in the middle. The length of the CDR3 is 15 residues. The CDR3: CASSRGPVGYNEQFF. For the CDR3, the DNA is TGCGCCAGCAGCCGGGGGCCAGTGGGTTACAATGAGCAGTTCTTC.

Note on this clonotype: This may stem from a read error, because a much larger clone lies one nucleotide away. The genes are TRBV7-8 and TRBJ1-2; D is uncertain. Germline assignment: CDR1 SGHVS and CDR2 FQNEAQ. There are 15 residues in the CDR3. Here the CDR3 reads CAGSSPPTLAYGYTF. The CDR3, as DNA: TGTGCCGGCAGCTCGCCTCCGACCCTTGCCTATGGCTACACCTTC.

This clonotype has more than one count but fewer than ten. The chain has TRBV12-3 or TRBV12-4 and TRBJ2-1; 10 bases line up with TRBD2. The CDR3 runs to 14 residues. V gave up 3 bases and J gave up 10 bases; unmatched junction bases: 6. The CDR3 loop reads CASSLKGLAVEQFF. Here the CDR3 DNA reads TGTGCCAGCAGTTTGAAAGGACTAGCGGTCGAGCAGTTCTTC.

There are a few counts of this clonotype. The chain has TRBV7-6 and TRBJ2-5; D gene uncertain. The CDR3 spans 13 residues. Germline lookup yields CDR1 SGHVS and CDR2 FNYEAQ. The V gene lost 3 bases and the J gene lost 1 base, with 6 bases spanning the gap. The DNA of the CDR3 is TGTGCCAGCAGCTTGTGGTCCCAAGAGACCCAGTACTTC. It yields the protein CASSLWSQETQYF.

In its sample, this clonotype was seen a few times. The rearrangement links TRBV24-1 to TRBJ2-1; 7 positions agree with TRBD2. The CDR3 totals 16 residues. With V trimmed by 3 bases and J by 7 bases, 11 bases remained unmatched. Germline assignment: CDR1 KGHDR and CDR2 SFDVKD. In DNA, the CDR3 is TGTGCCACCAGTGATGCCCTGGGCGGGAGATTGAATGAGCAGTTCTTC. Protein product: CATSDALGGRLNEQFF.

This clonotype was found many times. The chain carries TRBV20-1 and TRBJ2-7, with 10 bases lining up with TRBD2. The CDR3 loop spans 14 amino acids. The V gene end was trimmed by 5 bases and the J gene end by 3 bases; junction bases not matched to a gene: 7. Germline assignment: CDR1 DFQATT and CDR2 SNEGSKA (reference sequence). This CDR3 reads CSAEGLASVYEQYF. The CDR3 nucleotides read TGCAGTGCTGAGGGACTAGCGTCCGTCTACGAGCAGTACTTC.

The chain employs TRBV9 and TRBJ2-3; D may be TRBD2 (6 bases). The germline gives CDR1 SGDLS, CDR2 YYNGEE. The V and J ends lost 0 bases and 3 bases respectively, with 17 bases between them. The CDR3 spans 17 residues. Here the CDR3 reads CASSVDPTGLVTDTQYF. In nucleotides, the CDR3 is TGTGCCAGCAGCGTAGATCCCACGGGACTCGTGACAGATACGCAGTATTTT.

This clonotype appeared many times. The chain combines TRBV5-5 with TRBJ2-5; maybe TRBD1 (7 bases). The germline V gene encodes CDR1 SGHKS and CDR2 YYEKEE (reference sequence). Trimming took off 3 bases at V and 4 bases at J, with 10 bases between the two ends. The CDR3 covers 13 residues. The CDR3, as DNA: TGTGCCAGCAGCTGGGGGGACAGAGAGACCCAGTACTTC. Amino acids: CASSWGDRETQYF. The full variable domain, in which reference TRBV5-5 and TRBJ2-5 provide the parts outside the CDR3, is DAGVTQSPTHLIKTRGQQVTLRCSPISGHKSVSWYQQVLGQGPQFIFQYYEKEERGRGNFPDRFSARQFPNYSSELNVNALLLGDSALYLCASSWGDRETQYFGPGTRLLVL.

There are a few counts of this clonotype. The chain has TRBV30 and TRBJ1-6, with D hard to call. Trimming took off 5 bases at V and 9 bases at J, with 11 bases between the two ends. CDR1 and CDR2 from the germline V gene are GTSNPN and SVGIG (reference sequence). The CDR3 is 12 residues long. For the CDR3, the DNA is TGTGCCTGGGCCCCCGTCAGTTCACCCCTCCACTTT. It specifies CAWAPVSSPLHF.

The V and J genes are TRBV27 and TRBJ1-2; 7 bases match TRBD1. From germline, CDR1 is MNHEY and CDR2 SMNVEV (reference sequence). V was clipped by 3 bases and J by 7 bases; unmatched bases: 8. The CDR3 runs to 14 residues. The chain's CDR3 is CASSFTGVESGYTF. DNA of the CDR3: TGTGCCAGCAGTTTTACAGGGGTCGAGTCTGGCTACACCTTC.

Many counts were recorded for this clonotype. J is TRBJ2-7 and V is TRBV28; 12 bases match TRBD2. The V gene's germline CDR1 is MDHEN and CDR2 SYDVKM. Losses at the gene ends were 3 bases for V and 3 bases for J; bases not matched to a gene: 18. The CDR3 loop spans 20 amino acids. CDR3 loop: CASSFRLAGAGRPRRYEQYF. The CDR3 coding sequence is TGTGCCAGCAGTTTTAGACTAGCGGGAGCCGGCCGGCCTAGACGCTACGAGCAGTACTTC.

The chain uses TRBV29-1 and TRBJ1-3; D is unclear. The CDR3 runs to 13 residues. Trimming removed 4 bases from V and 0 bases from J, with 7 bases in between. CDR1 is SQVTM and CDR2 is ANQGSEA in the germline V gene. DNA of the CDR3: TGCAGCGTTGGAATAAGCTCTGGAAACACCATATATTTT. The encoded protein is CSVGISSGNTIYF.

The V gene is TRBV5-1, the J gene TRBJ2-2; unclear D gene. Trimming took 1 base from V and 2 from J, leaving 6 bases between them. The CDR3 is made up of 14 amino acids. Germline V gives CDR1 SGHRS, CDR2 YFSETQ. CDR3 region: CASSLSPNTGELFF. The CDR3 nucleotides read TGCGCCAGCAGCTTGAGCCCAAACACCGGGGAGCTGTTTTTT.

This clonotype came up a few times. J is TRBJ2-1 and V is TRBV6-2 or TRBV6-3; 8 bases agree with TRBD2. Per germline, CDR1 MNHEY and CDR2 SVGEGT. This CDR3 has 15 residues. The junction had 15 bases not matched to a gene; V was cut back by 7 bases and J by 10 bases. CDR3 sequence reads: CASKYDGRALEEQFF. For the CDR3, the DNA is TGTGCCAGCAAATACGACGGGAGGGCCCTCGAAGAGCAGTTCTTC.

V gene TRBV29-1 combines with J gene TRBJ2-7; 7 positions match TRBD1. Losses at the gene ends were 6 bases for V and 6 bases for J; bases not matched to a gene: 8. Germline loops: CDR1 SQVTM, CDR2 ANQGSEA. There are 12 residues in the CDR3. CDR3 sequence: CSVIRDSPEQYF. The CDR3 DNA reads TGCAGCGTGATAAGGGACAGTCCCGAGCAGTACTTC.

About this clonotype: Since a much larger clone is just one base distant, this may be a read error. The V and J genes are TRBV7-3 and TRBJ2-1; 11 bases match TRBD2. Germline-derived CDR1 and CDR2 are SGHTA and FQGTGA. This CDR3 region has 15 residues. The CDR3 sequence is CAGSFRLAGYNEQFF. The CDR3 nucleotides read TGTGCCGGCAGCTTCCGACTAGCGGGGTACAATGAGCAGTTCTTC.

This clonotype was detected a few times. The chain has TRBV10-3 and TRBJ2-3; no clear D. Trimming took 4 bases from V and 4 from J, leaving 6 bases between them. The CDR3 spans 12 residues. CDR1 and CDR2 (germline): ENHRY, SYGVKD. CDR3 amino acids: CAISGLADTQYF. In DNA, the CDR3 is TGTGCCATCAGTGGATTGGCAGATACGCAGTATTTT.

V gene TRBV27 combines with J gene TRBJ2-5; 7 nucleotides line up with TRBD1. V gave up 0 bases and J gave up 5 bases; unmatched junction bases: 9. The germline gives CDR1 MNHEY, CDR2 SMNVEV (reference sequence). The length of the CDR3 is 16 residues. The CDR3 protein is CASSLSISSRGETQYF. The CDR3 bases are TGTGCCAGCAGTTTATCGATATCGAGCAGGGGGGAGACCCAGTACTTC.

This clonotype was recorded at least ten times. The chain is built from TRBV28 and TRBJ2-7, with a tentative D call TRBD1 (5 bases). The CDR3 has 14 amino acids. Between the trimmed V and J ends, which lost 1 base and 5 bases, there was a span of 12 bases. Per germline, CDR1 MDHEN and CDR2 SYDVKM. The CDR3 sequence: CASSLYRSLDEQYF. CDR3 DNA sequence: TGTGCCAGCAGTTTATACAGGTCGTTGGACGAGCAGTACTTC.